This T cell receptor beta chain was captured in a study of shared clonotypes between healthy human individuals. Assay used: immunoSEQ multiplex PCR; TCRdb lists only in-frame clones, some missing. The table lists more than 2 million clones, roughly 95% of them singletons. The receptor was isolated from a man aged 18 to 30 in good health. Source material: naive CD4+ T cells sorted from blood. Regarding subset: CD45RA+ positively selected.

The CDR3 DNA reads as TGTGCCAGCAGCTTATCCGGCACCTACGAGCAGTACTTC. Translated: CASSLSGTYEQYF. V gene TRBV7-6 combines with J gene TRBJ2-7; D uncertain. The CDR3 totals 13 residues. The germline V and J ends were trimmed by 2 bases and 2 bases, with 7 bases remaining between them. Looked up from germline, CDR1 is SGHVS and CDR2 is FNYEAQ.